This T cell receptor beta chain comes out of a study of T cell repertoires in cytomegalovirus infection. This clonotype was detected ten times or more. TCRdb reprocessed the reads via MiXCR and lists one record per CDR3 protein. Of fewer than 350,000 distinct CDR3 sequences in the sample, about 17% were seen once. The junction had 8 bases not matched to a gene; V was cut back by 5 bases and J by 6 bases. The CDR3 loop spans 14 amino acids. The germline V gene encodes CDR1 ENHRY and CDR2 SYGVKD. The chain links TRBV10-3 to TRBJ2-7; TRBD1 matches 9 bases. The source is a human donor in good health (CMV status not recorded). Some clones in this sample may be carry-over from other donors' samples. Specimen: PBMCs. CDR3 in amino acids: CAISTGTGSTEQYF. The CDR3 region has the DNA TGTGCCATCAGTACCGGGACAGGGTCGACCGAGCAGTACTTC.